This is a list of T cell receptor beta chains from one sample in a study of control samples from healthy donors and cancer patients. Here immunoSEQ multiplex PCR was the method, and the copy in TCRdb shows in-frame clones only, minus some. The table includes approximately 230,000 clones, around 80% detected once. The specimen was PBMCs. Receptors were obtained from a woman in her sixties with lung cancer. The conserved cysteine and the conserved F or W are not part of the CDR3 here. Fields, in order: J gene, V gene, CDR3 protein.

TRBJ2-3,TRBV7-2,ASSTYQPNTQY
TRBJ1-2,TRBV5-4,ASSLDLSANYGYT
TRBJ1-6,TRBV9,ASSPGQGISPLH
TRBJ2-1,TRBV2,ASHSGAYNEQF
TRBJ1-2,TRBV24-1,ATSGGQRYGYT
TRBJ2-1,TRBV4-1,ASGHLGSEQF
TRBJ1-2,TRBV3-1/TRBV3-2,ASRLTDRGGGGYT
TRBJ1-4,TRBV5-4,ASSSLVGEKLF
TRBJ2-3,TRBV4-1,ASSQVGLTTDTQY
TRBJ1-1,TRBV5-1,ASSNPQGGAEAF
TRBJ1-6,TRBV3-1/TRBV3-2,ASSPSRGNSPLH
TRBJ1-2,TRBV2,AGQDGGNYGYT
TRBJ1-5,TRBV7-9,ASSLQGSNQPQH
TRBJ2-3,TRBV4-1,ASSQVESGASRETQY
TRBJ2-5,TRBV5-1,ASSPTASQETQY
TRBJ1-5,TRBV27,ASNLKTAYSNQPQH
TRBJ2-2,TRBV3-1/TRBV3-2,ASSLGGPGNTGELF
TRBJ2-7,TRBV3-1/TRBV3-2,ASSTYEQY
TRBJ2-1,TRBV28,ASNELAGYNEQF
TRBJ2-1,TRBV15,ATSRDMISGSMYNEQF
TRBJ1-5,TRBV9,ASSLTDRSNQPQH
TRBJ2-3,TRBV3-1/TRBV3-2,ASSQDPAGATDTQY
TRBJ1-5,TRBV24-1,ATSMGNQPQH
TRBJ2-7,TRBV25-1,ASSPNRGGAEQY
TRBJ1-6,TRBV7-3,ASSYMDYNSPLH
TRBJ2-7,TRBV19,ASSMSRDSSYEQY
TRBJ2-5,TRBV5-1,ASSLASSASGGLETQY
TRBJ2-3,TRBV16,ASSQSFQGDTDTQY
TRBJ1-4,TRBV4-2,ASSQSGPGTEKLF
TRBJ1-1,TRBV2,ASNSGGNTEAF
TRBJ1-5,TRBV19,ANSIGHFSNQPQH